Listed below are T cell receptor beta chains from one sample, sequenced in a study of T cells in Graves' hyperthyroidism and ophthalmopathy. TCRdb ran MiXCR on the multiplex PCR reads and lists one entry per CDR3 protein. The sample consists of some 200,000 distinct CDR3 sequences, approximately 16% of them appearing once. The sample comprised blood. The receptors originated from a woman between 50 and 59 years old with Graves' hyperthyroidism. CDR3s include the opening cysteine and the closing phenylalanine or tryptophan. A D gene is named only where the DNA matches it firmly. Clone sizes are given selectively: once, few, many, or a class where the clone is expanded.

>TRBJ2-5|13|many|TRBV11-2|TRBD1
TGTGCCAGCAGCTTAATACAGGGGGAGACCCAGTACTTC
CASSLIQGETQYF
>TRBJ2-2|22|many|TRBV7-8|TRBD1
TGTGCCAGCCAGAAGGGGGAAAAACAGGGGTCCCTACCGCGAAAGAACACCGGGGAGCTGTTTTTT
CASQKGEKQGSLPRKNTGELFF
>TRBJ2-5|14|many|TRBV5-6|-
TGTGCCAGCAGCCTCGGGGCGGCCGAGGGGACCCAGTACTTC
CASSLGAAEGTQYF
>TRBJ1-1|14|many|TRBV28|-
TGTGCCAGCAGTCCGATGGGGGCTAAGACTGAAGCTTTCTTT
CASSPMGAKTEAFF
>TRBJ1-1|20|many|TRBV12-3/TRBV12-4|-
TGTGCCAGCAGTTCTATAACCCCCTTCACGACCCCTCCCCGAAACACTGAAGCTTTCTTT
CASSSITPFTTPPRNTEAFF
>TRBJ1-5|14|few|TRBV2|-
TGTGCCAGTTCTGGGCAGAATAGCAATCAGCCCCAGCATTTT
CASSGQNSNQPQHF
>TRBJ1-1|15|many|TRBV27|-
TGTGCCACCCTTTCCCTGACAGCAATGAACACTGAAGCTTTCTTT
CATLSLTAMNTEAFF
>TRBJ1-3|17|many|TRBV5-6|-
TGTGCCAGCAGCTTGGCCAAGGACAGAGAGACTGGAAACACCATATATTTT
CASSLAKDRETGNTIYF
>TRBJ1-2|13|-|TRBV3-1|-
TGTGCCAGCAGCAAGACGGGACACTATGGCTACACCTTC
CASSKTGHYGYTF
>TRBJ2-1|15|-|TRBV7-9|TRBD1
TGTGCCAGCAGCTTAGAGGGACAGGGGGCCTATGAGCAGTTCTTC
CASSLEGQGAYEQFF
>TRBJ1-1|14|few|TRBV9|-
TGTGCCAGCAGCGTCTCCTGGGGGAACACTGAAGCTTTCTTT
CASSVSWGNTEAFF
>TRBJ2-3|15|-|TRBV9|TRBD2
TGTGCCAGCAGCGTACTTAGCGGGAGCACAGATACGCAGTATTTT
CASSVLSGSTDTQYF
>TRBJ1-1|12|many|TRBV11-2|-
TGTGCCAGCAGTTTACGGGGGACTGAAGCTTTCTTT
CASSLRGTEAFF
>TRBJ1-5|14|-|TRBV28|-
TGTGCCAGCAGGCGGGACGCGAGCAATCAGCCCCAGCATTTT
CASRRDASNQPQHF
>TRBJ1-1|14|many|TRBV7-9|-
TGTGCCAGCAGCTTAGCGTCAGGGGCCACTGAAGCTTTCTTT
CASSLASGATEAFF
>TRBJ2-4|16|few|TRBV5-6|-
TGTGCCAGCAGTTCGGTAGACTGGCGAGCCAAAAACATTCAGTACTTC
CASSSVDWRAKNIQYF
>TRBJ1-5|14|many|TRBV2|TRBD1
TGTGCCAGCACCTCGGGACAGGGGAAACAGCCCCAGCATTTT
CASTSGQGKQPQHF
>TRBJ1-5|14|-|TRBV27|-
TGTGCCAGCAGTTTATCTGGGGGGGGCGAGCCCCAGCATTTT
CASSLSGGGEPQHF
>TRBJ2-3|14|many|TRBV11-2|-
TGTGCCAGCAGCGCCTCCCGACCGGCGGATACGCAGTATTTT
CASSASRPADTQYF
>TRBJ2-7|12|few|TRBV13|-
TGTGCCAGCAGCTTAGTTCCTAGTGAGCAGTACTTC
CASSLVPSEQYF
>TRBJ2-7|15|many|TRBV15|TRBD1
TGTGCCACCAGCCGAACCGGGACAGGGTTCAACGAGCAGTACTTC
CATSRTGTGFNEQYF
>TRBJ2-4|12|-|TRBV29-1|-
TGCAGCGTTGTGGTCCAGAGCAGCATTCAGTACTTC
CSVVVQSSIQYF
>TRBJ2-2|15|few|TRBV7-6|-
TGTGCCAGCAGCATTCAGGACTCGAACACCGGGGAGCTGTTTTTT
CASSIQDSNTGELFF
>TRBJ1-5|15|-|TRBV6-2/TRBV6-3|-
TGTGCCAGCAGTTACTCAAAATATAGCAATCAGCCCCAGCATTTT
CASSYSKYSNQPQHF
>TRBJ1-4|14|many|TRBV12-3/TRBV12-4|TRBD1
TGTGCCAGCAGTTCGAGGACAGGGCATGAAAAACTGTTTTTT
CASSSRTGHEKLFF
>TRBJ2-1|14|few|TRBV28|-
TGTGCCAGCAGTTTTATGGAGAGGTACAATGAGCAGTTCTTC
CASSFMERYNEQFF
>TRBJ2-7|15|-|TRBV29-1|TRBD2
TGCAGCGCCGTATGGGGACTAGCGGGAGAAAGCGAGCAGTACTTC
CSAVWGLAGESEQYF
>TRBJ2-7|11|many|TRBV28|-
TGTGCCAGCAGTACGGGACGGGAGCAGTACTTC
CASSTGREQYF
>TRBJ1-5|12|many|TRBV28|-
TGTGCCAGCAGCCCGTTAGGAGTGGCCCAGCATTTT
CASSPLGVAQHF
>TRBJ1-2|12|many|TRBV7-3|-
TGTGCCAGCAGCTTAACAGGCTATGGCTACACCTTC
CASSLTGYGYTF
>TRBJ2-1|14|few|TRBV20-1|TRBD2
TGCAGTGCCGTCACTAGCGGCTCCTACAATGAGCAGTTCTTC
CSAVTSGSYNEQFF
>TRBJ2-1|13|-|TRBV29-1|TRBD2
TGCAGCGTTTCCGGGACTAGCGGCAATGAGCAGTTCTTC
CSVSGTSGNEQFF
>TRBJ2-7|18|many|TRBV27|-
TGTGCCAGCAGTTTATTTGGTTTGGGGCGCCGGAAAAATAGCGAGCAGTACTTC
CASSLFGLGRRKNSEQYF
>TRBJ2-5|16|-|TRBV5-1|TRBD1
TGCGCCAGCAGCACCCACCCACAGGGGGCCGTGGAGACCCAGTACTTC
CASSTHPQGAVETQYF
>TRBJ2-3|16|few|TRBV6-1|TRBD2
TGTGCCAGCAGTCCCCTCGCGGGAGGATACACAGATACGCAGTATTTT
CASSPLAGGYTDTQYF
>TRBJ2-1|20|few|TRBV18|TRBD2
TGTGCCAGCTCACCACCGGCCGGTACTAGCGGGTTGAGCTCCTACAATGAGCAGTTCTTC
CASSPPAGTSGLSSYNEQFF
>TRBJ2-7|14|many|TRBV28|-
TGTGCCAGCACCCAACCCCCAGATACCTACGAGCAGTACTTC
CASTQPPDTYEQYF
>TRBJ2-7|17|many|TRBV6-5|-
TGTGCCAGCAGTTACTCTAGTAGTTTCTTGACTTACTACGAGCAGTACTTC
CASSYSSSFLTYYEQYF
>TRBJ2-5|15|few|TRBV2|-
TGTGCCAGCAGTAAGGGAGGGACATCCCGAGAGACCCAGTACTTC
CASSKGGTSRETQYF
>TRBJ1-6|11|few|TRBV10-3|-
TGTGCCACCGGGGGGAATTCACCCCTCCACTTT
CATGGNSPLHF
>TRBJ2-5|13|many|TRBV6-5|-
TGTGCCAGCAGTTACTCTCCGCGAGAGACCCAGTACTTC
CASSYSPRETQYF
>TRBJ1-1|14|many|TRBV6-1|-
TGTGCCAGCATCCTAGGGATCTCGAACACTGAAGCTTTCTTT
CASILGISNTEAFF